The 32 T cell receptor beta chains reported below all come from one sample, sequenced in a study of technical replicates of blood from a handful of donors. Method: immunoSEQ multiplex PCR; TCRdb's copy keeps in-frame clones and lacks some. The sample carries just under 60,000 clones, about 95% recorded once. Sequences were obtained from PBMCs. These receptors all stem from a human donor in good health. Some clones in this sample may be carry-over from other donors' samples.

The chain recombines TRBV4-2 with TRBJ2-7; 8 nucleotides align to TRBD2. Germline CDR1 and CDR2: LGHNA and YNFKEQ. The CDR3 runs to 19 residues. J was trimmed by 2 bases and V by 4 bases; bases with no gene match: 19. The CDR3 sequence is CASSPYRGWGSGAPYEQYF. CDR3 sequence (DNA): TGTGCCAGCAGCCCCTATCGGGGGTGGGGTAGCGGGGCCCCCTACGAGCAGTACTTC.

The V gene is TRBV19, the J gene TRBJ2-2; 10 positions match TRBD1. CDR3 length equals 16 residues. Per germline, CDR1 LNHDA and CDR2 SQIVND (reference sequence). J was trimmed by 5 bases and V by 4 bases; bases with no gene match: 7. CDR3 in DNA: TGTGCCAGTAGTACCAGACGGACAGGGGGGACCGGGGAGCTGTTTTTT. Translating gives CASSTRRTGGTGELFF.

The chain links TRBV6-1 to TRBJ1-5, with TRBD1 matching over 9 bases. V lost 8 bases to trimming and J lost 7 bases; unmatched junction nucleotides: 9. The CDR3 loop spans 14 amino acids. The germline V gene encodes CDR1 MNHNS and CDR2 SASEGT. The CDR3 sequence is CASGGQGFYQPQHF. The CDR3 DNA sequence: TGTGCCAGCGGGGGACAGGGTTTTTACCAGCCCCAGCATTTT.

The chain joins TRBV5-1 to TRBJ2-2; 11 bases agree with TRBD1. V shed 4 bases, J shed 5 bases, and the junction held 10 bases outside the gene matches. From germline, CDR1 is SGHRS and CDR2 YFSETQ. The CDR3 length is 17 residues. As DNA, the CDR3 is TGCGCCAGCAGCCTAGGACAGGGGGCTACGGGGACCGGGGAGCTGTTTTTT. It translates to CASSLGQGATGTGELFF.

This clone was seen once. DNA for the CDR3: TGTGCCAGCAGTGAGGACAGGGGGTATGGCTACACCTTC. It translates to CASSEDRGYGYTF. The V gene is TRBV2, the J gene TRBJ1-2, with TRBD1 matching over 10 bases. Per germline, CDR1 SNHLY and CDR2 FYNNEI. Losses at the gene ends were 3 bases for V and 5 bases for J; bases not matched to a gene: 0. This CDR3 has 13 residues.

This chain joins TRBV6-4 and TRBJ2-3, with 10 bases that match TRBD2. The V gene's germline CDR1 is MRHNA and CDR2 SNTAGT. The CDR3 is made up of 15 amino acids. V lost 6 bases to trimming and J lost 1 base; unmatched junction nucleotides: 4. The CDR3: CASSPGTSGTDTQYF. CDR3 sequence (DNA): TGTGCCAGCAGCCCCGGGACTAGCGGCACAGATACGCAGTATTTT.

The V call is TRBV29-1, the J call TRBJ2-1; 10 nucleotides align to TRBD1. CDR1 is SQVTM, CDR2 ANQGSEA, per germline. Trimming took 5 bases from V and 3 from J; bases not matched to a gene: 4. The CDR3 sequence is 14 residues long. CDR3 region: CSVSGQGSYNEQFF. The CDR3 DNA is TGCAGCGTTTCGGGACAGGGGAGCTACAATGAGCAGTTCTTC.

The V and J genes are TRBV7-9 and TRBJ2-3, with unresolved D. Germline CDR1 is SEHNR and CDR2 is FQNEAQ (reference sequence). This CDR3 is 11 amino acids long. The V end was cut by 5 bases, the J end by 3 bases, with 3 bases between. The CDR3 sequence: CASSPTDTQYF. In DNA, the CDR3 is TGTGCCAGCAGCCCGACAGATACGCAGTATTTT.

The V and J genes are TRBV9 and TRBJ1-1; perhaps TRBD1 as D (5 bases). The germline V and J ends were trimmed by 0 bases and 10 bases, with 10 bases remaining between them. CDR1 is SGDLS, CDR2 YYNGEE, per germline. The CDR3 length is 12 residues. The CDR3 sequence: CASSVVEGRAFF. CDR3 coding DNA: TGTGCCAGCAGCGTAGTGGAGGGACGAGCTTTCTTT.

The chain uses TRBV5-1 and TRBJ2-5; 11 bases are a match to TRBD2. Germline V gives CDR1 SGHRS, CDR2 YFSETQ. The CDR3 runs 17 residues. V trimming: 4 bases; J trimming: 4 bases; junction bases outside the gene matches: 12. For the CDR3, the DNA is TGCGCCAGCAGCAACCAGCCCGGGACTAGCGGTGGAGAGACCCAGTACTTC. It encodes CASSNQPGTSGGETQYF. Combining the CDR3 with reference TRBV5-1 and TRBJ2-5 gives the whole variable domain KAGVTQTPRYLIKTRGQQVTLSCSPISGHRSVSWYQQTPGQGLQFLFEYFSETQRNKGNFPGRFSGRQFSNSRSEMNVSTLELGDSALYLCASSNQPGTSGGETQYFGPGTRLLVL.

The chain couples TRBV7-9 to TRBJ2-1, with 9 bases aligning to TRBD2. The CDR3 totals 14 residues. CDR1 and CDR2 (germline): SEHNR, FQNEAQ (reference sequence). V lost 3 bases and J lost 5; bases outside the gene matches: 2. The CDR3 DNA reads TGTGCCAGCAGCTTCGGGACTAGCAACAATGAGCAGTTCTTC. Encoded protein: CASSFGTSNNEQFF.

The chain uses TRBV30 and TRBJ2-7; D is uncertain. Germline-derived CDR1 and CDR2 are GTSNPN and SVGIG (reference sequence). Trimming took off 0 bases at V and 6 bases at J, with 9 bases between the two ends. The CDR3 loop spans 12 amino acids. The CDR3 DNA reads TGTGCCTGGAGTGTCCGAGTGTTCGAGCAGTACTTC. Its protein is CAWSVRVFEQYF.

The chain combines TRBV2 with TRBJ2-1; D is undetermined. Looked up from germline, CDR1 is SNHLY and CDR2 is FYNNEI. The CDR3 runs to 16 residues. Trimming stripped 5 bases from V and 0 bases from J, with 14 bases between. In nucleotides, the CDR3 is TGTGCCAGCAGTCCCTTGAGCGCGAGCTCCTACAATGAGCAGTTCTTC. As protein: CASSPLSASSYNEQFF.

The genes are TRBV6-1 and TRBJ2-3; 7 nucleotides match TRBD2. Germline loops: CDR1 MNHNS, CDR2 SASEGT. This CDR3 contains 13 residues. After removal of 8 bases from V and 6 bases from J, the junction contained 8 bases not matched to a gene. The CDR3, as DNA: TGTGCCAGCGGGGGTCGAGCGGGGGATACGCAGTATTTT. Translated, it gives CASGGRAGDTQYF.

This chain links TRBV7-2 with TRBJ1-2; possible D gene TRBD1, 6 bases. Deletions cut 4 bases from V and 7 bases from J, with 16 bases between. From germline, CDR1 is SGHTA and CDR2 FQGNSA. The CDR3 loop spans 14 amino acids. This CDR3 is CASSSRVQGFGYTF. CDR3 nucleotide sequence: TGTGCCAGCAGCTCCCGAGTCCAGGGGTTTGGCTACACCTTC.

V and J are TRBV29-1 and TRBJ2-7; 9 bases align to TRBD1. The CDR3 length is 13 residues. Trimming took 7 bases from V and 0 from J; bases not matched to a gene: 4. Per germline, CDR1 SQVTM and CDR2 ANQGSEA. The CDR3 region is CSASGQGSYEQYF. In nucleotides, the CDR3 is TGCAGCGCGTCGGGACAGGGCTCCTACGAGCAGTACTTC.

The rearrangement joins TRBV7-8 to TRBJ2-7; D gene ambiguous. The germline CDR1 and CDR2 sequences are SGHVS and FQNEAQ. V was trimmed by 2 bases and J by 2 bases, leaving 10 bases between them. CDR3 size: 14 residues. CDR3: CASSLYPVAYEQYF. CDR3 in DNA: TGTGCCAGCAGCTTATATCCCGTAGCCTACGAGCAGTACTTC. Filled out from reference TRBV7-8 and TRBJ2-7, the complete variable domain reads GAGVSQSPRYKVAKRGQDVALRCDPISGHVSLFWYQQALGQGPEFLTYFQNEAQLDKSGLPSDRFFAERPEGSVSTLKIQRTQQEDSAVYLCASSLYPVAYEQYFGPGTRLTVT.

The chain has TRBV19 and TRBJ2-5; D ambiguous. Looked up from germline, CDR1 is LNHDA and CDR2 is SQIVND (reference sequence). The CDR3 runs 13 residues. The V end lost 6 bases, the J end lost 2 bases, and 10 bases lay between the germline ends. DNA for the CDR3: TGTGCCAGTAGCGATAGCTTGCAAGAGACCCAGTACTTC. Its protein is CASSDSLQETQYF.

This rearrangement joins TRBV4-2 to TRBJ2-4, with TRBD2 identical over 10 bases. The CDR3 spans 18 residues. V lost 3 bases and J lost 5; bases outside the gene matches: 13. Looked up from germline, CDR1 is LGHNA and CDR2 is YNFKEQ. The CDR3 spells CASSQLSSKRGGQNIQYF. The CDR3 DNA sequence: TGTGCCAGCAGCCAGCTGTCTTCCAAGCGGGGGGGCCAAAACATTCAGTACTTC.

With respect to this clone: The sample contains more than one DNA sequence encoding this CDR3. The J gene is TRBJ1-2, the V gene TRBV5-1; 7 bases map to TRBD1. Germline lookup yields CDR1 SGHRS and CDR2 YFSETQ. The CDR3 runs to 13 residues. V lost 2 bases and J lost 3; bases outside the gene matches: 1. This CDR3 reads CASSLDRDYGYTF. The CDR3 coding sequence is TGCGCCAGCAGCTTAGACAGGGACTATGGCTACACCTTC.

This chain links TRBV7-2 with TRBJ2-1; a possible D gene is TRBD2 (6 bases). V was shortened by 1 base and J by 15 bases, with 13 bases between the two germline ends. This CDR3 is built from 12 residues. Germline V lookup: CDR1 SGHTA, CDR2 FQGNSA. CDR3 sequence: CASSLDPGLPFF. In DNA form, the CDR3 reads TGTGCCAGCAGCTTAGACCCGGGACTCCCGTTCTTC.

This chain links TRBV11-2 with TRBJ2-5; TRBD2 matches 8 bases. In germline, CDR1 is SGHAT, CDR2 FQNNGV. The V and J ends lost 6 bases and 5 bases, in that order; junction bases with no gene match: 14. The CDR3 spans 16 residues. The CDR3 coding sequence is TGTGCCAGCAGTTTACTTTCGGGGGGGCCTGGGGAGACCCAGTACTTC. It specifies CASSLLSGGPGETQYF. The variable domain in full, with the rest retrieved from reference TRBV11-2 and TRBJ2-5, is EAGVAQSPRYKIIEKRQSVAFWCNPISGHATLYWYQQILGQGPKLLIQFQNNGVVDDSQLPKDRFSAERLKGVDSTLKIQPAKLEDSAVYLCASSLLSGGPGETQYFGPGTRLLVL.

The chain couples TRBV21-1 to TRBJ2-3; the tabulated D call, TRBD2, remains unverified against the DNA. TRBV21-1 is noted as a pseudogene. CDR3 length: 15 residues. CDR3 loop: CASSSGTTNTDTQYF. CDR3 bases: TGTGCCAGCAGCTCCGGGACTACTAACACAGATACGCAGTATTTT.

The V call is TRBV5-1, the J call TRBJ2-3; 12 bases line up with TRBD2. The CDR3 spans 17 residues. CDR1 and CDR2 (germline): SGHRS, YFSETQ. Trimming at V came to 4 bases and at J to 6 bases, leaving 12 bases not matched to a gene. In DNA form, the CDR3 reads TGCGCCAGCAGCCGGCTAGGTGCTAGCGGGGGGGCTGATACGCAGTATTTT. It codes for CASSRLGASGGADTQYF.

V and J are TRBV5-1 and TRBJ2-7, with TRBD1 matching 10 bases. J lost 4 bases, V lost 4 bases, and 5 bases had no gene match. CDR1 is SGHRS and CDR2 is YFSETQ in the germline V gene. The CDR3 loop spans 14 amino acids. For the CDR3, the DNA is TGCGCCAGCAGCCCGGGGACAGGGGATTACGAGCAGTACTTC. This encodes CASSPGTGDYEQYF.

This chain links TRBV5-6 with TRBJ2-5, with 11 bases fitting TRBD2. This CDR3 is built from 17 residues. Germline V gives CDR1 SGHDT, CDR2 YYEEEE. V lost 4 bases to trimming and J lost 2 bases; unmatched junction nucleotides: 10. CDR3: CASSLYVGTSGQETQYF. CDR3 in DNA: TGTGCCAGCAGCCTATACGTAGGGACTAGCGGACAAGAGACCCAGTACTTC.

This chain joins TRBV6-6 and TRBJ2-1; no definite D call. This CDR3 is built from 15 residues. Looked up from germline, CDR1 is MNHNY and CDR2 is SVGAGI (reference sequence). The V gene lost 5 bases and the J gene lost 5 bases, with 16 bases spanning the gap. The CDR3 is CASSPRADDNNEQFF. In nucleotides, the CDR3 is TGTGCCAGCAGTCCCAGAGCTGACGACAACAATGAGCAGTTCTTC.

This clone was found once. The V gene is TRBV6-5, the J gene TRBJ2-2; 11 bases agree with TRBD1. V shed 6 bases and J 7 bases; nucleotides not matched to a gene: 4. The germline V gene encodes CDR1 MNHEY and CDR2 SVGAGI. The CDR3 totals 14 residues. For the CDR3, the DNA is TGTGCCAGCAGGGGACAGGGGGTAGGCGGGGAGCTGTTTTTT. Protein: CASRGQGVGGELFF.

This rearrangement joins TRBV5-5 to TRBJ2-6, with D hard to call. CDR3 size: 15 residues. V was trimmed by 4 bases and J by 3 bases, leaving 11 bases between them. Germline assignment: CDR1 SGHKS and CDR2 YYEKEE (reference sequence). In nucleotides, the CDR3 is TGTGCCAGCAGCCAAAGTCCAGGTGGGGCCAACGTCCTGACTTTC. Residues: CASSQSPGGANVLTF.

The chain combines TRBV5-5 with TRBJ2-7, with 8 positions matching TRBD1. Germline loops: CDR1 SGHKS, CDR2 YYEKEE (reference sequence). V was clipped by 5 bases and J by 10 bases; unmatched bases: 5. CDR3 length: 11 amino acids. CDR3: CASSQQGGQYF. The CDR3, as DNA: TGTGCCAGCAGTCAACAGGGGGGACAGTACTTC.

This sequence joins TRBV7-8 and TRBJ2-1, with 15 nucleotides matching TRBD2. Per germline, CDR1 SGHVS and CDR2 FQNEAQ. CDR3 length equals 19 residues. The V gene end was trimmed by 7 bases and the J gene end by 6 bases; junction bases not matched to a gene: 16. The CDR3 coding sequence is TGTGCCAGCACCATAGCCGGGACTAGCGGGGGGCCCAGAGCCAATGAGCAGTTCTTC. It yields the protein CASTIAGTSGGPRANEQFF.

The chain joins TRBV2 to TRBJ2-5, with 8 bases aligning to TRBD2. Germline V CDR1 and CDR2: SNHLY, FYNNEI. The J segment lost 5 bases and the V segment lost 3 bases, leaving 8 bases of the junction unmatched. This CDR3 comprises 15 residues. Written as DNA, the CDR3 is TGTGCCAGCAGTGACACGGGAGGGCCGCAGGAGACCCAGTACTTC. It is translated as CASSDTGGPQETQYF.